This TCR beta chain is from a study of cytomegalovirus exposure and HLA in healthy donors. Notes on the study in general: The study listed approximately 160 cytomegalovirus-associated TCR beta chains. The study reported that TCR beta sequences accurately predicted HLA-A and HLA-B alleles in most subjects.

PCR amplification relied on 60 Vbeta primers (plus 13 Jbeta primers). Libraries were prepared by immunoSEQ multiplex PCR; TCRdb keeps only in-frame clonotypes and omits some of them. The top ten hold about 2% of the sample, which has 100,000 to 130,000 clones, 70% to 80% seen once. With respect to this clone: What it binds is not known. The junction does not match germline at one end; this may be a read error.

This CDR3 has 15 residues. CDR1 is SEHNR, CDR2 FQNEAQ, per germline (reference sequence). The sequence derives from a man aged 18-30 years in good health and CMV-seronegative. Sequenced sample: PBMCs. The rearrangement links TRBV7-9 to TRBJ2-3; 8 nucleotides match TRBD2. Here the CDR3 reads CSSSLGGGSTDTQYF. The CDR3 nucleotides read TGTTCCAGCAGCTTAGGCGGGGGGAGCACAGATACGCAGTATTTT. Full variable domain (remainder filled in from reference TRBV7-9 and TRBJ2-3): DTGVSQNPRHKITKRGQNVTFRCDPISEHNRLYWYRQTLGQGPEFLTYFQNEAQLEKSRLLSDRFSAERPKGSFSTLEIQRTEQGDSAMYLCSSSLGGGSTDTQYFGPGTRLTVL.